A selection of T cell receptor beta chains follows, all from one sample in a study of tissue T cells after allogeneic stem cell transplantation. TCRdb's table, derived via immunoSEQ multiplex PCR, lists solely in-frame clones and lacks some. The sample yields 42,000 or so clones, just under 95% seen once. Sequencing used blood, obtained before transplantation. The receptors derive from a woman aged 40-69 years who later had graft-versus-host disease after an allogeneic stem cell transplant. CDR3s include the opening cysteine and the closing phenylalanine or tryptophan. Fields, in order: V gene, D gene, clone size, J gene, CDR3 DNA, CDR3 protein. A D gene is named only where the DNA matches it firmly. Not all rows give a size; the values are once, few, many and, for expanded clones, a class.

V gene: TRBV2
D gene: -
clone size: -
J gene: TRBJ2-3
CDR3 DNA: TGTGCCAGCGGGGTCTCGGTAGATACGCAGTATTTT
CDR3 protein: CASGVSVDTQYF

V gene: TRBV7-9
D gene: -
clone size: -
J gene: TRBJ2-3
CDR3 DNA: TGTGCCAGCAGCTCGACCACAGATACGCAGTATTTT
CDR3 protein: CASSSTTDTQYF

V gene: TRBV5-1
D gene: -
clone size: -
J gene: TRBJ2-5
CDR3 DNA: TGCGCCAGCAGCTTGGCGGGGAGACTAGGGCAAGAGACCCAGTACTTC
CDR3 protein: CASSLAGRLGQETQYF

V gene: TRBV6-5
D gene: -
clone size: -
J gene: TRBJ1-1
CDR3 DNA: TGTGCCAGCAGTTACTCGAGGGGACCTTCCACTGAAGCTTTCTTT
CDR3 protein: CASSYSRGPSTEAFF

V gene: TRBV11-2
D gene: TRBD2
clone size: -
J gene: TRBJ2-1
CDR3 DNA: TGTGCCAGCAGCTCTAGACTAGCGGGAGGGAGACCCTACAATGAGCAGTTCTTC
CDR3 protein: CASSSRLAGGRPYNEQFF

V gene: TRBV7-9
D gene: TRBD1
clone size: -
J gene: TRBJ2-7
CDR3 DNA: TGTGCCAGCAGCAGACAGGGGTACGAGCAGTACTTC
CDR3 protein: CASSRQGYEQYF

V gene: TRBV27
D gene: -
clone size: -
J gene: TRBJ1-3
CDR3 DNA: TGTGCCAGCAGTTTGACGGTCTCTTCTGGAAACACCATATATTTT
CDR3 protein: CASSLTVSSGNTIYF

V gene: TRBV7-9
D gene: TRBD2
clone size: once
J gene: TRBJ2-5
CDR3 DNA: TGTGCCAGCAGCCCTAGACTAGCGGGAGGAGAGACCCAGTACTTC
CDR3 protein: CASSPRLAGGETQYF

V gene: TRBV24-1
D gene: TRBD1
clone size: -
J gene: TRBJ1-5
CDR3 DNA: TGTGCCACCCGAGGGACAGTAGTTTGCAATCAGCCCCAGCATTTT
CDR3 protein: CATRGTVVCNQPQHF

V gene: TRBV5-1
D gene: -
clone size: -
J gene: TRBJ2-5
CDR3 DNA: TGCGCCAGCAGCCCGGGGTCGTTACAAGAGACCCAGTACTTC
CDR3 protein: CASSPGSLQETQYF

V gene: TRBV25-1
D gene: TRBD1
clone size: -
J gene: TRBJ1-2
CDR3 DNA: TGTGCCAGCAGTGAATCCGGGACAGCGCCGGCTAACTATGGCTACACCTTC
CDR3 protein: CASSESGTAPANYGYTF

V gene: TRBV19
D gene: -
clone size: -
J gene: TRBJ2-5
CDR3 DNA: TGTGCTACCAGGAGAGGGGGGGGAGAGACCCAGTACTTC
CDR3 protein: CATRRGGGETQYF